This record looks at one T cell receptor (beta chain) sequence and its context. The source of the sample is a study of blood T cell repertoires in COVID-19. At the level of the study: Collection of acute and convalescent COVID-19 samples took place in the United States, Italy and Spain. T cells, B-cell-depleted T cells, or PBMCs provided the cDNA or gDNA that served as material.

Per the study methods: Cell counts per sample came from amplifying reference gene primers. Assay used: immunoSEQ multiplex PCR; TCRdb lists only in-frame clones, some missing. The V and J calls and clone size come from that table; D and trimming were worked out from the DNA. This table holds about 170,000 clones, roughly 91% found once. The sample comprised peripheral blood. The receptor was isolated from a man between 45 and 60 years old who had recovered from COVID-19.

The CDR3 DNA reads TGTGCCAGCAGTGCTTTGGCGGGGGACAAAGACGAGCAGTACTTC. It codes for CASSALAGDKDEQYF. The genes are TRBV25-1 and TRBJ2-7, with D perhaps matching TRBD2 (7 bases). Germline CDR1 MGHDK, CDR2 SYGVNS. The V and J ends lost 4 bases and 5 bases respectively, with 18 bases between them. The CDR3 loop spans 15 amino acids.